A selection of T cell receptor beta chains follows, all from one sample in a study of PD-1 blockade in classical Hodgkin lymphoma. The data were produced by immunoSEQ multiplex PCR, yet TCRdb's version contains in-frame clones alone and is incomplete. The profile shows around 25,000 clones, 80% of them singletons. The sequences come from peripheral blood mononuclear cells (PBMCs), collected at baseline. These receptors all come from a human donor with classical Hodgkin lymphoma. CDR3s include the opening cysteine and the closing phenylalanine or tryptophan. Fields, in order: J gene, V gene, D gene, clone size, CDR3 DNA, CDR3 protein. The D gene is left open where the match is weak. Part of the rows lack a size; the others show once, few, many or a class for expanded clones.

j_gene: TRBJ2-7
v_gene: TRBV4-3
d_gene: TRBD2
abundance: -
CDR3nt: TGCGCCAGCAGCCAAGATACCGGGACTAGCGGGGGGCCTTGGTACTTC
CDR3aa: CASSQDTGTSGGPWYF

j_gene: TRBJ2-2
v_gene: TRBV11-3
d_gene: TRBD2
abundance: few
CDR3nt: TGTGCCAGCAGCTTATCGCTAGCGGGGGCCAACACCGGGGAGCTGTTTTTT
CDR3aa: CASSLSLAGANTGELFF

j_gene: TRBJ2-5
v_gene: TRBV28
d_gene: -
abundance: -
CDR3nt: TGTGCCAGCAGTTTAGACCAAGAGACCCAGTACTTC
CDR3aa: CASSLDQETQYF

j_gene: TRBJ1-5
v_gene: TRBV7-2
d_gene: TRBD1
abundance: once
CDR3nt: TGTGCCAGCAGCCTAAGGGTGGGGGACAGGAATCAGCCCCAGCATTTT
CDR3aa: CASSLRVGDRNQPQHF

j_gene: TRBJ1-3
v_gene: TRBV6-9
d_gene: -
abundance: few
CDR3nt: TGTGCCAGCAGCAAGACGGATTCTGGAAACACCATATATTTT
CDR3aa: CASSKTDSGNTIYF

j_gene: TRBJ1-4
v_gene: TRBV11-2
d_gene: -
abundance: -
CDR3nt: TGTGCCAGCAGCGTGACAGGTGGATGGGAAAAACTGTTTTTT
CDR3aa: CASSVTGGWEKLFF

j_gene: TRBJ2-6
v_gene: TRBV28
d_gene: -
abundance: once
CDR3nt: TGTGCCAGCAGTTTCGGCGCTTACTCTGGGGCCAACGTCCTGACTTTC
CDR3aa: CASSFGAYSGANVLTF

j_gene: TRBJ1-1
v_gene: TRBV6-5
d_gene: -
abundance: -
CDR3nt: TGTGCCAGCGGAGGGGCAGCGCCAAGAGCTTTCTTT
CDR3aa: CASGGAAPRAFF

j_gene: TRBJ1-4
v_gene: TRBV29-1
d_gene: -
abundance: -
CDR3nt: TGCAGCGTCTTCACTAATGAAAAACTGTTTTTT
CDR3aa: CSVFTNEKLFF

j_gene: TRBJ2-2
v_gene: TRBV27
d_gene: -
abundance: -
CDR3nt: TGTGCCAGCAGTTTAATCGGAGGGGACACCGGGGAGCTGTTTTTT
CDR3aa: CASSLIGGDTGELFF

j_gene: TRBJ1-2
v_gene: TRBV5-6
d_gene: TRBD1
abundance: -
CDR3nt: TGTGCCAGCAGCCCCAGATCGACAGGGAATTATGGCTACACCTTC
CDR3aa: CASSPRSTGNYGYTF

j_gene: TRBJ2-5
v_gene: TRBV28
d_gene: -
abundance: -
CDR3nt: TGTGCCTGTTTGGGTTCGGATATGGGGACCCAGTACTTC
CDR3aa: CACLGSDMGTQYF

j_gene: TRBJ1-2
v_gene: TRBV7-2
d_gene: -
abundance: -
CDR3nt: TGTGCCAGCAGTCCAGGTCCAGGGTTCTATGGCTACACCTTC
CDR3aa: CASSPGPGFYGYTF

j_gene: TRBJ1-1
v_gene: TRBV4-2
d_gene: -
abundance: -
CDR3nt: TGTGCCAGCAGCCAAGAATCGCGGAACACTGAAGCTTTCTTT
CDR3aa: CASSQESRNTEAFF

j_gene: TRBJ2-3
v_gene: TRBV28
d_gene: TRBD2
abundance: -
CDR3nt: TGTGCCAGCAAACTAGCGGGGCTAGTAGATACGCAGTATTTT
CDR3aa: CASKLAGLVDTQYF

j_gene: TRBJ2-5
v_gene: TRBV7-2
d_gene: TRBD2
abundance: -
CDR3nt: TGTGCCAGCAGCTTATCCGGCGGGGGGGAAGAGACCCAGTACTTC
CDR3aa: CASSLSGGGEETQYF

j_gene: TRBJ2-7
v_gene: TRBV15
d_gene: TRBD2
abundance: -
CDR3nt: TGTGCCACCAGCAGAACGGCCTGGGGGACTAGCGGGTACGAGCAGTACTTC
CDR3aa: CATSRTAWGTSGYEQYF

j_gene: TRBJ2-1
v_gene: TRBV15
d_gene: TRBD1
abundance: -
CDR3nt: TGTGCCACCAGCAGGACAGGGGGCCCCTACAATGAGCAGTTCTTC
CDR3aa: CATSRTGGPYNEQFF

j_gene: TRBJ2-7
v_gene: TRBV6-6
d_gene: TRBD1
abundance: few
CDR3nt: TGTGCCAGCAGTGATCCGGGACAGGAATGGTACGAGCAGTACTTC
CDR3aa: CASSDPGQEWYEQYF

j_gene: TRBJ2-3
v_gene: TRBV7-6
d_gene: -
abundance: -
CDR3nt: TGTGCCAGTACTCCAGGGTCGGGCACAGATACGCAGTATTTT
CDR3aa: CASTPGSGTDTQYF

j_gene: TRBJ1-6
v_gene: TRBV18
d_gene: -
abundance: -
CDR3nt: TGTGCCAGCTCACCCACGGGGGGATCCTATAATTCACCCCTCCACTTT
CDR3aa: CASSPTGGSYNSPLHF

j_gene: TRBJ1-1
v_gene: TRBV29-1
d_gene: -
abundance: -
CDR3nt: TGCAGCGTCGCTACAGGGTTCGTCACTGAAGCTTTCTTT
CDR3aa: CSVATGFVTEAFF

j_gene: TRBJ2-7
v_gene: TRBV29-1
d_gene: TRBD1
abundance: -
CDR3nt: TGCAGCGTCTCCGGGACAGGGGACTCCTACGAGCAGTACTTC
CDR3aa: CSVSGTGDSYEQYF

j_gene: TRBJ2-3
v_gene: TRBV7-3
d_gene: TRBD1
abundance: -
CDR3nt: TGTGCCAGCAGCTTAAGGGACAGGGGCACAGATACGCAGTATTTT
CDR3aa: CASSLRDRGTDTQYF

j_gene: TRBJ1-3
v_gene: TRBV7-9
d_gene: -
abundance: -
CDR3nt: TGTGCCAGCAGCTTAGGGGGGATAGGGACTGGAAACACCATATATTTT
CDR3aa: CASSLGGIGTGNTIYF

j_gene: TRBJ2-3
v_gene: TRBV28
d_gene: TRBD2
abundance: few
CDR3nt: TGTGCCAGCAGTTTGCTAGCGGGGGGGACAGATACGCAGTATTTT
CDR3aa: CASSLLAGGTDTQYF

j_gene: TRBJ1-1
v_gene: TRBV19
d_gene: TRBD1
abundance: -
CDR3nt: TGTGCCAGTAGACAGGGGGGGCTCACTGAAGCTTTCTTT
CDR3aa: CASRQGGLTEAFF

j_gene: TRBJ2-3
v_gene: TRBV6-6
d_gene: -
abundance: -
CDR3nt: TGTGCCAGCAGTAACGGACGGGACACAGATACGCAGTATTTT
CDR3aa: CASSNGRDTDTQYF

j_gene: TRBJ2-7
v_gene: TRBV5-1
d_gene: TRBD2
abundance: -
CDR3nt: TGCGCCAGCAGCTTGGTGTCCGGGGGGTACGAGCAGTACTTC
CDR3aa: CASSLVSGGYEQYF

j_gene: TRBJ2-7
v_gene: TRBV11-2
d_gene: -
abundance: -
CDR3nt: TGTGCCAGCAGCTTAGCGACAGTCGGGGAGCAGTACTTC
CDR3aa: CASSLATVGEQYF

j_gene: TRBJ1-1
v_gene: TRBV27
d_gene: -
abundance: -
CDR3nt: TGTGCCAGCACCGAAGCCCTTGGCACTGAAGCTTTCTTT
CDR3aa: CASTEALGTEAFF

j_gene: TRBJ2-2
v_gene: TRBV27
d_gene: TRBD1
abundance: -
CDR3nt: TGTGCCAGCAGTAAATCAACAGGACAGGGATGGACCGGGGAGCTGTTTTTT
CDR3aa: CASSKSTGQGWTGELFF

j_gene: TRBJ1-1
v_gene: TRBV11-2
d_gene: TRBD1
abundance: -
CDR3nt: TGTGCCAGCAGCTTATGGACAGGTTTTGAAGCTTTCTTT
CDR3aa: CASSLWTGFEAFF

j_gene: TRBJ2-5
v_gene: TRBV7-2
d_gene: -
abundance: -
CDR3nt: TGTGCCAGCAGCTTCCAAAGTAGGGCAGAGACCCAGTACTTC
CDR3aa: CASSFQSRAETQYF

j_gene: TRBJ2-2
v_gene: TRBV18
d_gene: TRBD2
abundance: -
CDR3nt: TGTGCCAGCTCACCCCTGGGACTAGGGAACACCGGGGAGCTGTTTTTT
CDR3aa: CASSPLGLGNTGELFF

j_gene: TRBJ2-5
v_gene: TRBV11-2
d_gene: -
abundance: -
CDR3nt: TGTGCCAGCAGCCCCTCCGGCGAGACCCAGTACTTC
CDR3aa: CASSPSGETQYF

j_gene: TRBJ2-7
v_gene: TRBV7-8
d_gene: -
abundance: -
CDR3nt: TGTGCCAGCAGCTTATTGAGGCAGTCCTACGAGCAGTACTTC
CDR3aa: CASSLLRQSYEQYF

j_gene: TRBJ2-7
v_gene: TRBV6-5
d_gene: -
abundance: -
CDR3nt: TGTGCCAGCAGTTACTCGATTTCTTACGAGCAGTACTTC
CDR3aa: CASSYSISYEQYF

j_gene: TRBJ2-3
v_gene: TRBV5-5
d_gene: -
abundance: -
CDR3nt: TGTGCCAGCAGCTGGGGGCTCGGACACATAAGCACAGATACGCAGTATTTT
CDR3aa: CASSWGLGHISTDTQYF

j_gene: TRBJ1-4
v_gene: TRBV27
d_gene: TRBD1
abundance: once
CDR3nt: TGTGCCAGCAGTTTAGGGCAGGGGGGATTTTATGAAAAACTGTTTTTT
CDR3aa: CASSLGQGGFYEKLFF

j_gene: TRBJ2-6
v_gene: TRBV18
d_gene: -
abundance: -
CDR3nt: TGTGCCAGCTCACCACTTGGGGTGGCGCTGGGTGGGGCCAACGTCCTGACTTTC
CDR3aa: CASSPLGVALGGANVLTF